This T cell receptor (beta chain) derives from a study of blood T cell repertoires in COVID-19. Across the study: PBMCs, B-cell-depleted T cells, or T cells provided the cDNA or gDNA that made up the material.

J gave up 7 bases and V 6 bases, and 11 bases lay outside the gene matches. CDR1 is MNHEY, CDR2 SVGAGI, per germline. The CDR3 runs 15 residues. Participants were aged about 18 to 89 years from around 25 US areas. TCRdb's table, derived via immunoSEQ multiplex PCR, lists solely in-frame clones and lacks some. Of some 340,000 clones in the sample, more than 90% were seen once. The sequence was collected from a woman aged 25-40 years who had been exposed to COVID-19. The sample taken for sequencing was PBMCs or T cells enriched from blood (not recorded which). The chain recombines TRBV6-5 with TRBJ1-2, with 10 positions matching TRBD1. CDR3 coding DNA: TGTGCCAGCAGCTCGACTGGGACAGGGGATCGTGGCTACACCTTC. Protein: CASSSTGTGDRGYTF.